The T cell receptor beta chain described here comes from a study of cytomegalovirus exposure and HLA in healthy donors. Per the germline V gene, CDR1 is SNHLY and CDR2 is FYNNEI. This CDR3 contains 13 residues. V was trimmed by 4 bases and J by 3 bases, leaving 10 bases between them. Measured with immunoSEQ multiplex PCR; TCRdb has only the in-frame clones, and not every one. The sample lists about 120,000 clones, 89% occurring once. On this clone itself: Its antigen is not known.

The study's findings and limits: For cytomegalovirus status, the classifier reportedly gave diagnoses with high specificity and sensitivity. The tendency of first-cohort TCR clusters to co-occur in the roughly 130 validation repertoires was the finding of a later analysis. Cytomegalovirus association was assigned to approximately 160 TCR beta chains.

The V call is TRBV2, the J call TRBJ2-7; TRBD1 is a possible D gene (6 bases). The sequencing input was PBMCs. The sequence was obtained from a woman younger than 35 in good health and CMV-seronegative. CDR3: CASSVQGGYEQYF. CDR3 nucleotide sequence: TGTGCCAGCAGTGTCCAAGGGGGCTACGAGCAGTACTTC.